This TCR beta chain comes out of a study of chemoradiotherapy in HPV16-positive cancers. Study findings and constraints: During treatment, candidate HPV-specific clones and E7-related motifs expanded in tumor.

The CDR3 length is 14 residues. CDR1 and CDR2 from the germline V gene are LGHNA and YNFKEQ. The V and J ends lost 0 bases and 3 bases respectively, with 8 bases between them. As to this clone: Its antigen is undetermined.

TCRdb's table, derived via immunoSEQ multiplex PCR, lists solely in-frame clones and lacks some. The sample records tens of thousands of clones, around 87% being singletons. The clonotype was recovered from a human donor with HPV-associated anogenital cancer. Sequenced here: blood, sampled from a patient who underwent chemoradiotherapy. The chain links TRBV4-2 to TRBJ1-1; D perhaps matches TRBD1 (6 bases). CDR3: CASSQEGADTEAFF. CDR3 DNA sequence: TGTGCCAGCAGCCAAGAGGGGGCCGACACTGAAGCTTTCTTT.